The 15 T cell receptor beta chains below come from one sample, sequenced in a study of control samples from healthy donors and cancer patients. The protocol was immunoSEQ multiplex PCR, while the TCRdb copy is restricted to in-frame clones and leaves out a portion. The table shows approximately 100,000 clones, with approximately 92% occurring only once. The sample comprised blood. The receptors were gathered from a human donor in good health. The donor label of this sample is uncertain.

The chain is built from TRBV6-6 and TRBJ1-1; TRBD1 agrees at 7 bases. Trimming at V came to 6 bases and at J to 3 bases, leaving 7 bases not matched to a gene. The CDR3 is 14 amino acids. Germline loops: CDR1 MNHNY, CDR2 SVGAGI (reference sequence). CDR3 nucleotides: TGTGCCAGCAGAAGTGGGACAGAGGACACTGAAGCTTTCTTT. As protein: CASRSGTEDTEAFF.

This clone was found a few times. This chain joins TRBV24-1 and TRBJ2-7, with TRBD1 matching over 8 bases. From germline, CDR1 is KGHDR and CDR2 SFDVKD. CDR3 length equals 12 residues. V lost 12 bases, J lost 3 bases, and 6 bases stayed unmatched. CDR3 in DNA: TGTGCCTCAGGACAGGGTCGCTACGAGCAGTACTTC. It specifies CASGQGRYEQYF.

The rearrangement links TRBV3-1 (or the pseudogene TRBV3-2) to TRBJ1-6, with D unresolved. This CDR3 spans 17 amino acids. The V gene lost 0 bases and the J gene lost 9 bases, with 18 bases spanning the gap. Germline V gives CDR1 LGHDT, CDR2 YNNKEL (reference sequence). The CDR3 is CASSQDRGLQSGSPLHF. For the CDR3, the DNA is TGTGCCAGCAGCCAAGATCGAGGGTTGCAGAGCGGTTCACCCCTCCACTTT.

The chain employs TRBV13 and TRBJ2-2, with D unclear. From germline, CDR1 is PRHDT and CDR2 FYEKMQ (reference sequence). This CDR3 contains 14 residues. V was trimmed by 4 bases and J by 4 bases, leaving 10 bases between them. The CDR3 DNA reads TGTGCCAGCAGCTCGTTAACTTTCACCGGGGAGCTGTTTTTT. It codes for CASSSLTFTGELFF.

This clone was seen once. This chain connects TRBV12-3 or TRBV12-4 to TRBJ1-1; possibly TRBD1 for D (6 bases). The CDR3 length is 13 residues. V was pared by 5 bases and J by 0 bases, with 7 bases between. Here the CDR3 DNA reads TGTGCCAGCAGTGGACAGATGAACACTGAAGCTTTCTTT. This codes for CASSGQMNTEAFF.

The gene calls are TRBV2 and TRBJ1-5; TRBD1 might be the D (5 bases). The CDR3 has 14 amino acids. From germline, CDR1 is SNHLY and CDR2 FYNNEI. V was clipped by 7 bases and J by 2 bases, with 12 bases between them. This chain's CDR3 is CASTKVGGNQPQHF. CDR3 sequence (DNA): TGTGCCAGCACCAAGGTGGGGGGCAATCAGCCCCAGCATTTT.

The rearrangement uses TRBV25-1 and TRBJ2-3, with 7 bases that match TRBD2. The CDR3 has 14 residues. Germline trimming cut 5 bases from V and 3 bases from J; bases unmatched to any gene: 5. Germline assignment: CDR1 MGHDK and CDR2 SYGVNS. The CDR3 spells CASSTGGGTDTQYF. The DNA for the CDR3 is TGTGCCAGCAGTACGGGGGGAGGTACAGATACGCAGTATTTT.

The chain is built from TRBV5-1 and TRBJ1-3; 9 bases map to TRBD1. CDR1 is SGHRS and CDR2 is YFSETQ in the germline V gene. The CDR3 length is 16 residues. J was trimmed by 6 bases and V by 0 bases; bases with no gene match: 7. In DNA form, the CDR3 reads TGCGCCAGCAGCTTGGCGGACAGGGGATATGAAAACACCATATATTTT. This sequence encodes CASSLADRGYENTIYF.

The genes are TRBV6-5 and TRBJ1-6; 8 positions agree with TRBD1. V shed 7 bases, J shed 9 bases, and the junction held 8 bases outside the gene matches. Germline CDR1 reads MNHEY; CDR2 reads SVGAGI. The CDR3 length is 14 residues. In DNA, the CDR3 is TGTGCCAGCACCTCCGACAGGGGCGGTTCACCCCTCCACTTT. This translates into CASTSDRGGSPLHF.

The rearrangement links TRBV18 to TRBJ1-5; TRBD1 aligns across 10 bases. V lost 3 bases, J lost 3 bases, and 2 bases stayed unmatched. The length of the CDR3 is 15 residues. Germline CDR1 is KGHSH and CDR2 is LQKENI. The CDR3 coding sequence is TGTGCCAGCTCACCTGGGACAGGGGTCAATCAGCCCCAGCATTTT. Translated: CASSPGTGVNQPQHF.

The chain joins TRBV12-3 or TRBV12-4 to TRBJ2-3; no definite D call. V was shortened by 5 bases and J by 2 bases, with 5 bases between the two germline ends. There are 12 residues in the CDR3. As DNA, the CDR3 is TGTGCCAGCAGTCAGTTCACAGATACGCAGTATTTT. Protein: CASSQFTDTQYF.

V usage is TRBV6-5 and J usage is TRBJ2-3, with D possibly being TRBD1 or TRBD2 (5 bases each). Trimming left V 6 bases short and J 2 bases short, with 12 bases between. The CDR3 is 14 residues long. CDR1 and CDR2 (germline): MNHEY, SVGAGI. DNA of the CDR3: TGTGCCAGCAGGAGGTTGGGGACCACAGATACGCAGTATTTT. As protein: CASRRLGTTDTQYF.

This chain connects TRBV11-2 to TRBJ2-1, with TRBD1 matching 9 bases. The CDR3 totals 16 residues. Trimming cost V 5 bases and J 4 bases; bases outside gene matches: 9. Germline values: CDR1 SGHAT, CDR2 FQNNGV. Written as DNA, the CDR3 is TGTGCCAGCAGCGGATCCGGGACAGGGCGATACAATGAGCAGTTCTTC. It is translated as CASSGSGTGRYNEQFF.

The gene calls are TRBV4-2 and TRBJ2-3, with D unresolved. Germline loops: CDR1 LGHNA, CDR2 YNFKEQ. V lost 0 bases and J 4 bases, leaving 8 bases between the germline ends. CDR3 length equals 14 residues. The DNA for the CDR3 is TGTGCCAGCAGCCAAGATACGACGCCAGATACGCAGTATTTT. This sequence encodes CASSQDTTPDTQYF.

This chain uses TRBV19 with TRBJ1-1; 9 nucleotides align to TRBD1. The CDR3 totals 13 residues. The germline gives CDR1 LNHDA, CDR2 SQIVND (reference sequence). The J segment lost 5 bases and the V segment lost 8 bases, leaving 6 bases of the junction unmatched. This CDR3 reads CASGQGIGTEAFF. CDR3 bases: TGTGCCAGTGGACAGGGGATTGGGACTGAAGCTTTCTTT.